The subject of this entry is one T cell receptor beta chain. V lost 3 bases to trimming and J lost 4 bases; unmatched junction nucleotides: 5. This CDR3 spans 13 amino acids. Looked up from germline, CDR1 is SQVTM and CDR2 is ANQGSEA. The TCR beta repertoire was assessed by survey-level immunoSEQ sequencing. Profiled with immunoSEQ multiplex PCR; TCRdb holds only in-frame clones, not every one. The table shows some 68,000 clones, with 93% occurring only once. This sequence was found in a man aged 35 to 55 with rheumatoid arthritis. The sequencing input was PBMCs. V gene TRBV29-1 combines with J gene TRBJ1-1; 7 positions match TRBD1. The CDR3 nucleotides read TGCAGCGTTGACAGGGGGGCGGGCACTGAAGCTTTCTTT. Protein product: CSVDRGAGTEAFF.